This TCR beta chain was found in a study of OX40 agonist ivuxolimab in advanced cancers. Repertoires were generated with immunoSEQ multiplex PCR, while TCRdb's copy carries only in-frame clones and drops some. The top ten clones hold under 10% of a sample with about 70,000 clones, around 90% of them seen once. V dropped 0 bases and J dropped 0 bases, with 15 bases sitting between them. The CDR3 is 17 amino acids. Germline V gene data show CDR1 as SGDLS and CDR2 as YYNGEE. The input for sequencing was CD4+ or CD8+ T cells sorted from blood, taken in a trial of the OX40 agonist ivuxolimab. The origin of this receptor is an adult with an advanced solid tumor such as melanoma, head and neck, liver or kidney cancer. The V call is TRBV9, the J call TRBJ1-2; D gene uncertain. CDR3 in amino acids: CASSVEAVGVANYGYTF. CDR3 coding DNA: TGTGCCAGCAGCGTAGAGGCCGTCGGGGTCGCTAACTATGGCTACACCTTC.